A selection of T cell receptor beta chains follows, all from one sample in a study of blood T cell repertoires in COVID-19. Measured with immunoSEQ multiplex PCR; TCRdb has only the in-frame clones, and not every one. The profile shows under 250,000 clones, about three quarters of them singletons. What was sequenced was peripheral blood. The receptor set was obtained from an older woman with acute or convalescent COVID-19. The CDR3 runs from the conserved cysteine through the conserved F or W.

v_call cdr3_aa
TRBV11-1 CASSLVTDTEAFF
TRBV5-5 CASSLEAGDTQYF
TRBV6-1 CASSERTSGLSYEQYF
TRBV6-4 CASSDGPSTDTQYF
TRBV20-1 CSGVANEQFF
TRBV28 CASSRSGSEDSNQPQHF
TRBV9 CASSPLSSYNSPLHF
TRBV7-2 CASSLRETGINYGYTF
TRBV2 CASSSGVVPYNEQFF
TRBV18 CASSPTEREGKETQYF
TRBV10-3 CAISDITGGGQPQHF
TRBV27 CASRPTGNNQPQHF
TRBV3-1/TRBV3-2 CASSPWGGNTGELFF
TRBV5-4 CASSTGDGYTF
TRBV5-1 CASSLDGGDTGELFF
TRBV29-1 CSAVPGGSYEQYF
TRBV5-1 CASSLGTSGSTDTQYF
TRBV19 CASSMRSPYGYTF
TRBV3-1/TRBV3-2 CASSQSAGHEAFF
TRBV27 CASSLAGGQPQHF
TRBV2 CASSPRLLIQPQHF
TRBV27 CASSLRVQGNTEAFF
TRBV6-5 CASTNGVSGANVLTF
TRBV27 CASSLKGAANEKLFF
TRBV30 CAWSGTSGPLNF
TRBV2 CASKKDRRTDTQYF
TRBV9 CASSVEDRTVETQYF
TRBV7-8 CASSSSGTNYNEQFF
TRBV27 CASRRTEINTGELFF
TRBV5-4 CASSLTGSVEREQYF
TRBV5-6 CASSLRYRVSYEQYF
TRBV2 CASTGQGDEQFF
TRBV12-3/TRBV12-4 CASSTTGVYTF
TRBV30 CAWSVRRPDNGYTF
TRBV12-3/TRBV12-4 CASSLEQSDEQYF
TRBV5-8 CASSRSAHEQYF